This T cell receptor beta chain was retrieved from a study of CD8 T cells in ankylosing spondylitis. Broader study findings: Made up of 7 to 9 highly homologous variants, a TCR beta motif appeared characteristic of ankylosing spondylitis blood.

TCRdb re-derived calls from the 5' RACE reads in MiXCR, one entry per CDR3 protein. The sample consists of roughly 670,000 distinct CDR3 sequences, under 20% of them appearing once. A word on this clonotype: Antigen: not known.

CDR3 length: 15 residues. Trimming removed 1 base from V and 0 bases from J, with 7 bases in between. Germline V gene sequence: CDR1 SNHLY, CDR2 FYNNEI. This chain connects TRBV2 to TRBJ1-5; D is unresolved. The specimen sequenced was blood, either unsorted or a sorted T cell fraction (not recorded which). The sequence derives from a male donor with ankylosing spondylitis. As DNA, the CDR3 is TGTGCCAGCAGTGAAGAGGCAGGTAGCAATCAGCCCCAGCATTTT. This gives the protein CASSEEAGSNQPQHF. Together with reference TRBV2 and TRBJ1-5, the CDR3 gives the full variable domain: EPEVTQTPSHQVTQMGQEVILRCVPISNHLYFYWYRQILGQKVEFLVSFYNNEISEKSEIFDDQFSVERPDGSNFTLKIRSTKLEDSAMYFCASSEEAGSNQPQHFGDGTRLSIL.